The 14 T cell receptor beta chains below all came from one sample that was sequenced in a study of early T cells in non-severe SARS-CoV-2 infection. One entry per CDR3 protein, called by TCRdb with MiXCR from the 5' RACE reads. The top ten clones hold approximately 4.5% of a sample with 60,000 to 75,000 distinct CDR3 sequences, 10% to 15% of them seen once. Sequenced material: whole blood. All receptors derive from an adult who was a healthcare worker with PCR-confirmed SARS-CoV-2 infection or an uninfected control (not recorded which).

Ten or more counts support this clonotype. This chain uses TRBV19 with TRBJ2-1, with D maybe TRBD1 (6 bases). V lost 4 bases to trimming and J lost 0 bases, with 10 bases between them. Germline CDR1 is LNHDA and CDR2 is SQIVND (reference sequence). This CDR3 is built from 15 residues. The DNA for the CDR3 is TGTGCCAGTAGTACGGGGACAATCTCCTACAATGAGCAGTTCTTC. This gives the protein CASSTGTISYNEQFF.

This clonotype was picked up many times. The chain uses TRBV28 and TRBJ2-4; no definite D call. Germline CDR1 reads MDHEN; CDR2 reads SYDVKM. This CDR3 region has 11 residues. Trimming removed 4 bases from V and 10 bases from J, with 8 bases in between. CDR3 DNA sequence: TGTGCCAGCAGTTCGAGCTCGATTCAGTACTTC. Its protein product is CASSSSSIQYF.

The table lists this clonotype with many counts. This chain joins TRBV5-1 and TRBJ1-6; D gene uncertain. CDR1 SGHRS and CDR2 YFSETQ come from the germline V gene. V lost 0 bases to trimming and J lost 7 bases, with 5 bases between them. This CDR3 comprises 13 residues. CDR3 coding DNA: TGCGCCAGCAGCTTGGGGAGCAATTCACCCCTCCACTTT. This translates into CASSLGSNSPLHF.

The sample holds a few counts of this clonotype. The gene calls are TRBV13 and TRBJ2-3, with 11 bases matching TRBD2. This CDR3 is 16 amino acids long. The junction had 7 bases not matched to a gene; V was cut back by 4 bases and J by 4 bases. The germline gives CDR1 PRHDT, CDR2 FYEKMQ (reference sequence). CDR3 DNA: TGTGCCAGCAGCTCCCAAACTAGCGGGAGATCAGATACGCAGTATTTT. It is translated as CASSSQTSGRSDTQYF.

This clonotype was seen at least ten times. The chain links TRBV11-2 to TRBJ2-1; 10 positions match TRBD2. CDR3 length equals 15 residues. CDR1 is SGHAT, CDR2 FQNNGV, per germline. V gave up 5 bases and J gave up 10 bases; unmatched junction bases: 11. As DNA, the CDR3 is TGTGCCAGCAGCCCCATGGGGCTAGCGGGAGACGAGCAGTTCTTC. Protein product: CASSPMGLAGDEQFF.

V usage is TRBV7-2 and J usage is TRBJ2-3; 9 nucleotides match TRBD1. Germline CDR1 is SGHTA and CDR2 is FQGNSA. The CDR3 covers 16 residues. Trimming took 4 bases from V and 0 from J; bases not matched to a gene: 5. CDR3: CASSWGTGWSTDTQYF. Written as DNA, the CDR3 is TGTGCCAGCAGCTGGGGGACAGGGTGGAGCACAGATACGCAGTATTTT.

The rearrangement links TRBV11-2 to TRBJ2-7, with a tentative D call TRBD2 (6 bases). V was trimmed by 2 bases and J by 2 bases, leaving 10 bases between them. CDR3 length: 14 residues. Per the germline V gene, CDR1 is SGHAT and CDR2 is FQNNGV. For the CDR3, the DNA is TGTGCCAGCAGCTTACGGGGGAGTCCCTACGAGCAGTACTTC. As protein: CASSLRGSPYEQYF.

This chain connects TRBV30 to TRBJ2-3, with TRBD2 identical over 7 bases. Germline-derived CDR1 and CDR2 are GTSNPN and SVGIG (reference sequence). The junction had 2 bases not matched to a gene; V was cut back by 2 bases and J by 0 bases. CDR3 length equals 14 residues. For the CDR3, the DNA is TGTGCCTGGAGTCGGGGGGTCAGCACAGATACGCAGTATTTT. This translates into CAWSRGVSTDTQYF.

This clonotype came up a few times. The rearrangement uses TRBV21-1 and TRBJ2-3; TRBD1 reflects the table's D call only, with no check against the DNA. TRBV21-1 is a recognized pseudogene. This CDR3 has 16 residues. The CDR3 DNA sequence: TGTGCCAGCAGCAATTCCGGGGACAGATACACAGATACGCAGTATTTT. Its protein is CASSNSGDRYTDTQYF.

This clonotype was seen a few times. V and J are TRBV12-3 or TRBV12-4 and TRBJ2-7; TRBD1 agrees at 7 bases. CDR3 length: 14 residues. The junction had 7 bases not matched to a gene; V was cut back by 5 bases and J by 3 bases. CDR3 loop: CASSPGQQLYEQYF. CDR3 nucleotide sequence: TGTGCCAGCAGTCCGGGACAGCAACTCTACGAGCAGTACTTC.

The chain combines TRBV11-2 with TRBJ2-3; D may be TRBD2 (5 bases). This CDR3 contains 14 residues. Trimming removed 5 bases at V and 4 bases at J, with 13 bases between. Looked up from germline, CDR1 is SGHAT and CDR2 is FQNNGV. CDR3 sequence: CASSAGPRADTQYF. The CDR3 bases are TGTGCCAGCAGCGCAGGCCCGAGGGCAGATACGCAGTATTTT.

Here the CDR3 reads CASSWGQDYEQYF. CDR3 DNA sequence: TGTGCCAGCAGTTGGGGACAGGACTACGAGCAGTACTTC. The V gene is TRBV27, the J gene TRBJ2-7; 8 bases are shared with TRBD1. V shed 4 bases and J 3 bases; nucleotides not matched to a gene: 2. The CDR3 loop spans 13 amino acids. The germline gives CDR1 MNHEY, CDR2 SMNVEV (reference sequence).

This clonotype was detected many times. CDR3 coding DNA: TGTGCCAGCAGCTTACGGGGGTCTAGCACAGATACGCAGTATTTT. Its protein is CASSLRGSSTDTQYF. The rearrangement links TRBV13 to TRBJ2-3; TRBD2 is a possible D gene (6 bases). The germline V gene has CDR1 PRHDT and CDR2 FYEKMQ (reference sequence). This CDR3 spans 15 amino acids. With 2 bases removed from V and 0 bases from J, the gap between germline ends came to 9 bases.

This clonotype was detected ten times or more. This sequence joins TRBV29-1 and TRBJ2-1; 9 bases align to TRBD1. The ends lost 1 base at V and 6 bases at J; junction bases unmatched: 4. This CDR3 has 14 amino acids. Germline CDR1 SQVTM, CDR2 ANQGSEA. This CDR3 reads CSVEGGQGRNEQFF. In nucleotides, the CDR3 is TGCAGCGTTGAAGGGGGACAGGGACGCAATGAGCAGTTCTTC.